This T cell receptor (beta chain) comes out of a study of molecular identifiers for immune sequencing clone quantification. Study-wide findings and caveats: The sizes of highly expanded clones could be underestimated when identical TCR molecules share a barcode.

Sorted cells numbering about 20,000 to 1,000,000, with 10%, 30% or 50% RNA, yielded the naive CD8 libraries. Naive CD8 T cells were sorted, and the gate applied was CD8+CD4-CCR7+CD45RA+. Trimming left V 3 bases short and J 2 bases short, with 11 bases between. The germline gives CDR1 LGHDT, CDR2 YNNKEL (reference sequence). This CDR3 contains 15 residues. There are many counts of this clonotype. Antigen specificity is unknown. Previously reported methods and listed TCR primers produced the bulk TCR libraries. MiXCR, run by TCRdb on the PCR reads, gives a single entry per CDR3 protein. The sample carries 250,000 to 400,000 distinct CDR3 sequences, about a fifth recorded once.

The sequence derives from a human donor in good health. Some libraries in this study had Jurkat cell RNA spiked in. The chain uses TRBV3-1 and TRBJ1-5; possible D gene TRBD1, 5 bases. The specimen was naive CD8+ T cells from blood, with Jurkat cell RNA spiked in. Indicated subset: FACS-sorted CD8+CD4-CCR7+CD45RA+ naive T cells. The CDR3 nucleotides read TGTGCCAGCAGCCAGACGGGACTGGGCAATCAGCCCCAGCATTTT. Amino acids: CASSQTGLGNQPQHF.